This T cell receptor beta chain was retrieved from a study of cytomegalovirus exposure and HLA in healthy donors. CDR3 length: 15 residues. The V segment lost 4 bases and the J segment 3 bases; nucleotides outside the gene matches: 7. Germline values: CDR1 SGDLS, CDR2 YYNGEE. The PCR had 60 Vbeta and 13 Jbeta primers. Here immunoSEQ multiplex PCR was the method, and the copy in TCRdb shows in-frame clones only, minus some. The listing contains roughly 120,000 clones. The chain uses TRBV9 and TRBJ2-1; TRBD1 aligns across 7 bases. The receptor was derived from a man aged 30-40 years in good health and CMV-seronegative. The sample was PBMCs. CDR3 DNA: TGTGCCAGCAGCAAGGGAAGACAGGGCTACAATGAGCAGTTCTTC. It translates to CASSKGRQGYNEQFF.